This note documents a single T cell receptor beta chain sequence. The record originates from a study of T cells in Graves' hyperthyroidism and ophthalmopathy. On the study more broadly: Blood from the periphery was taken at initial diagnosis, before any treatment.

Authors of the study amplified TCR beta CDR3 regions from RNA transcripts. A first-round RT-PCR of the TCR CDR3 used the HTBI primer set. From the multiplex PCR reads, TCRdb called clonotypes with MiXCR, one entry per CDR3 protein. In the table there are roughly 720,000 distinct CDR3 sequences, 17% of which are singletons. Lactation, pregnancy, other autoimmune disease or uncontrolled infection led to exclusion of patients. The study based diagnoses on clinical symptoms, serum thyroxine and TRAb, thyroid ultrasound and orbital computed tomography. The clonotype comes from a man aged 50 to 59 with Graves' hyperthyroidism. Sequencing was performed on blood.

CDR3 in amino acids: CASSVGGGGSHEQYF. CDR3 bases: TGTGCCAGCAGCGTAGGTGGAGGGGGGTCCCACGAGCAGTACTTC. V and J are TRBV9 and TRBJ2-7; D is perhaps TRBD1 or TRBD2 (6 bases each). This CDR3 has 15 amino acids. Germline CDR1 is SGDLS and CDR2 is YYNGEE. V was cut by 0 bases and J by 5 bases, with 15 bases left in between.